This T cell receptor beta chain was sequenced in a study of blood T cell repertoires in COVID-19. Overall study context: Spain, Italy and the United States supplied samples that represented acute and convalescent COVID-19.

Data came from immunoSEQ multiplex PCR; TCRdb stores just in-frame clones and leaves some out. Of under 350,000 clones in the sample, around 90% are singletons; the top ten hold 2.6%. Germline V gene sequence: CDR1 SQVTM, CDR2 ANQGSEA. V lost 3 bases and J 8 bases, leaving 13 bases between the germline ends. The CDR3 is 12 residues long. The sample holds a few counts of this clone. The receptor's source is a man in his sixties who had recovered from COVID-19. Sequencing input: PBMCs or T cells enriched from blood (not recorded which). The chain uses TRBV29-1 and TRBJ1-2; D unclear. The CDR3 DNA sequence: TGCAGCGTTGACTCTGCTCTAGAGGGCTACACCTTC. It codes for CSVDSALEGYTF. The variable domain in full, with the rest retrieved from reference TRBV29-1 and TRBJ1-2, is SAVISQKPSRDICQRGTSLTIQCQVDSQVTMMFWYRQQPGQSLTLIATANQGSEATYESGFVIDKFPISRPNLTFSTLTVSNMSPEDSSIYLCSVDSALEGYTFGSGTRLTVV.